The source of this T cell receptor (beta chain) is a study of blood T cell repertoires in COVID-19. Turning to the study itself: Material from acute and convalescent COVID-19 was sourced from the United States, Italy and Spain. Sample material is recorded as cDNA or gDNA derived from T cells, B-cell-depleted T cells, or PBMCs.

The sample holds a few counts of this clone. Germline V gene data show CDR1 as SGHTA and CDR2 as FQGNSA. V lost 10 bases to trimming and J lost 9 bases; unmatched junction nucleotides: 15. This CDR3 comprises 15 residues. How the authors handled the data: Researchers report that nucleated cell counts were estimated from reference gene primer amplification. TCRdb keeps only in-frame clones here, not all; method: immunoSEQ multiplex PCR. V, J and clone size are taken as reported in that table, and D and trimming were inferred from the DNA itself. The profile shows roughly 120,000 clones, around 80% of them singletons.

The TCR was taken from a human donor in a cohort sampled during active or convalescent COVID-19. The chain links TRBV7-2 to TRBJ1-6, with TRBD1 matching over 7 bases. Sequencing was performed on peripheral blood. CDR3: CATAGYRGLGSPLHF. The DNA for the CDR3 is TGTGCCACCGCCGGATACAGGGGATTGGGTTCACCCCTCCACTTT. The complete variable domain, with remaining parts taken from reference TRBV7-2 and TRBJ1-6, reads GAGVSQSPSNKVTEKGKDVELRCDPISGHTALYWYRQSLGQGLEFLIYFQGNSAPDKSGLPSDRFSAERTGGSVSTLTIQRTQQEDSAVYLCATAGYRGLGSPLHFGNGTRLTVT.